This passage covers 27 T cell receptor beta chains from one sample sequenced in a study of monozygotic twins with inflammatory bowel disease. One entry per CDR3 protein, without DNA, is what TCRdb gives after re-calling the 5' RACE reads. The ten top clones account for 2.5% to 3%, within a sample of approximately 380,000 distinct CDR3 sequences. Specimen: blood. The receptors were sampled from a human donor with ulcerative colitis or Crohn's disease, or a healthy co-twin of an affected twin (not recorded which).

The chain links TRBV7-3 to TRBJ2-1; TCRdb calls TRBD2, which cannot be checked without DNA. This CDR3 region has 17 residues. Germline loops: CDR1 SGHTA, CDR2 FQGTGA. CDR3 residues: CASSSQGTPNSYNEQFF.

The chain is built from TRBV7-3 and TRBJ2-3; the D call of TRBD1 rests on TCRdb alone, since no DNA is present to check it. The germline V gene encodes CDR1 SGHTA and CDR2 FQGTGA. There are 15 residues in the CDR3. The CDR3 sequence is CASSLDRSRIDTQYF.

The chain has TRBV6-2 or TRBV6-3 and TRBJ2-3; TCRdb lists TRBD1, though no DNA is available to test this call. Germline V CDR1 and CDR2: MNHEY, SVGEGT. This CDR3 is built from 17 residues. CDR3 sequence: CASSRTGKGHGTDTQYF.

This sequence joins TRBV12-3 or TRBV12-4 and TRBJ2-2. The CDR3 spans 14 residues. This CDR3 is CASSLNSYTGELFF.

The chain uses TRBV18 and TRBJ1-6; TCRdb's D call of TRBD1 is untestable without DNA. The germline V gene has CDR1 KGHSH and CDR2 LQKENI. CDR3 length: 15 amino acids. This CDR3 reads CASSPDRGINSPLHF.

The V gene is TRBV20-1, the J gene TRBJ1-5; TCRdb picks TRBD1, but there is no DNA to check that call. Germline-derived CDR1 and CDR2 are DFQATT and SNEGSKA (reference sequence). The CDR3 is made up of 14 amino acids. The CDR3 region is CSARTPSVNQPQHF.

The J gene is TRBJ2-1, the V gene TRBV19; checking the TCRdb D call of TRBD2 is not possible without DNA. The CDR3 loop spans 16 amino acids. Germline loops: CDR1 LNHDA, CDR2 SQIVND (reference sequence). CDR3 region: CASSIGLAGVYNEQFF.

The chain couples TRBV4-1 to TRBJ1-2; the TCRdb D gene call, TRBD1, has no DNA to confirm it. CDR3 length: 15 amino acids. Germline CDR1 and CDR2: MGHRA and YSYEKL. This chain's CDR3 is CASSQDSEGARGYTF.

CDR3: CSASPPGEQYF. The V call is TRBV20-1, the J call TRBJ2-7; the TCRdb call, TRBD1, lacks DNA for checking. CDR1 is DFQATT and CDR2 is SNEGSKA in the germline V gene (reference sequence). The CDR3 is 11 residues long.

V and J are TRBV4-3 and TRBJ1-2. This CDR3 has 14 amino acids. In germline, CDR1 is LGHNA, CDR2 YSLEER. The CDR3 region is CASSQDRVGYGYTF.

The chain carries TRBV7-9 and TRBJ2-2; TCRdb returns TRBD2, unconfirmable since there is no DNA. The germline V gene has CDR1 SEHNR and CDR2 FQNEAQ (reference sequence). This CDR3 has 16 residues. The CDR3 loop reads CASSSTDGVTARELFF.

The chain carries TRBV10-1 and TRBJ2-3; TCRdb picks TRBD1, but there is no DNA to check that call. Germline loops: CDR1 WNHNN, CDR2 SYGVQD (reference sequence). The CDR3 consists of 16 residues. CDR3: CASSDPPCGSTDTQYF.

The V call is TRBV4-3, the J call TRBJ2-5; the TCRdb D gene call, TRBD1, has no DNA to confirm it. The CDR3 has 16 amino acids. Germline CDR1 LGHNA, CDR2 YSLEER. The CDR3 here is CASSQGAGGLTETQYF.

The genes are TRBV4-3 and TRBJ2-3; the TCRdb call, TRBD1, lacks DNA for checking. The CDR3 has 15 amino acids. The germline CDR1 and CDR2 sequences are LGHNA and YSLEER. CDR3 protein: CASSRQGGPADTQYF.

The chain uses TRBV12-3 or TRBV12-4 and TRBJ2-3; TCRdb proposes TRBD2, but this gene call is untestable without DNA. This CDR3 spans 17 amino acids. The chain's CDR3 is CASKTGTRTLSTDTQYF.

CDR3 sequence: CASSFFLRANTGELFF. The rearrangement links TRBV12-3 or TRBV12-4 to TRBJ2-2. The CDR3 consists of 16 residues.

CDR3 sequence: CSASRSGAAKNIQYF. The chain recombines TRBV20-1 with TRBJ2-4; checking the TCRdb D call of TRBD1 is not possible without DNA. The CDR3 has 15 amino acids. Germline V gene data show CDR1 as DFQATT and CDR2 as SNEGSKA (reference sequence).

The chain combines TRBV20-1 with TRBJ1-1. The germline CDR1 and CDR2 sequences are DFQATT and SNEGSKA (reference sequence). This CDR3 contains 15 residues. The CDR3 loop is CSAREDERANTEAFF.

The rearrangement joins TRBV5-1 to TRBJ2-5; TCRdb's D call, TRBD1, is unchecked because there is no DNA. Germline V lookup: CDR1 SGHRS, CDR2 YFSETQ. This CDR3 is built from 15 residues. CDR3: CASSLANGIQETQYF. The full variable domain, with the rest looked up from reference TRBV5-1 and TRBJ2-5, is KAGVTQTPRYLIKTRGQQVTLSCSPISGHRSVSWYQQTPGQGLQFLFEYFSETQRNKGNFPGRFSGRQFSNSRSEMNVSTLELGDSALYLCASSLANGIQETQYFGPGTRLLVL.

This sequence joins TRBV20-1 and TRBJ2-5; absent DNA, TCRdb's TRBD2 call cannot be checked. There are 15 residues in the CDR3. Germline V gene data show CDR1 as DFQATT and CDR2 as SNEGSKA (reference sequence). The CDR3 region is CSAANPGGSRETQYF.

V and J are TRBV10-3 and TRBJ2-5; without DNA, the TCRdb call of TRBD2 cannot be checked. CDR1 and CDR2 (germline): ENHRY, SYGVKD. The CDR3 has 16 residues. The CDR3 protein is CAIKPGLAMIGETQYF.

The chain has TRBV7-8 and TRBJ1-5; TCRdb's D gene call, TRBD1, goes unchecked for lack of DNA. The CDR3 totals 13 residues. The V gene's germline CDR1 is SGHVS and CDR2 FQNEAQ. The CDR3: CASSMTDNQPQHF.

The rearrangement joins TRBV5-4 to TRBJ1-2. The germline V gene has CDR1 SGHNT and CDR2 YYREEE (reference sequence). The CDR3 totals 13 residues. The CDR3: CASSLEEYYGYTF.

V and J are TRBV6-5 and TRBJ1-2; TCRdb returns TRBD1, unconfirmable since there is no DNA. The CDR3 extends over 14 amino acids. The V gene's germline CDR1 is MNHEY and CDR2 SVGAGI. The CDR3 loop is CASSYGQGVRGYTF.

CDR3 region: CASSLTGGTPSEVYGYTF. The genes are TRBV5-1 and TRBJ1-2. The CDR3 consists of 18 residues. The germline CDR1 and CDR2 sequences are SGHRS and YFSETQ.

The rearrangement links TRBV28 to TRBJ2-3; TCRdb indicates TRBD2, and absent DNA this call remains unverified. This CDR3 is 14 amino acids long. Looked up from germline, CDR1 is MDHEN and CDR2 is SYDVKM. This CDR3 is CASTSGGVADTQYF.

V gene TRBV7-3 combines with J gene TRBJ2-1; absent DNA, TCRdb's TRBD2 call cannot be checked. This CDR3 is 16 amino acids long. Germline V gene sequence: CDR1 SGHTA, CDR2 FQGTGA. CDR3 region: CASSQGGGPDYNEQFF.